This entry lists 16 T cell receptor beta chains sequenced from one sample in a study of blood T cell repertoires in COVID-19. The method was immunoSEQ multiplex PCR; TCRdb's version includes in-frame clones alone and lacks a portion of them. The sample lists about 280,000 clones, more than 80% occurring once. Input material: PBMCs or T cells enriched from blood (not recorded which). All receptors come from a woman between 25 and 40 years old with acute COVID-19.

The chain links TRBV5-5 to TRBJ1-2, with 9 bases aligning to TRBD1. The CDR3 runs to 18 residues. V lost 2 bases to trimming and J lost 5 bases; unmatched junction nucleotides: 16. CDR1 is SGHKS, CDR2 YYEKEE, per germline (reference sequence). CDR3 sequence (DNA): TGTGCCAGCAGCTTAGCCCTACAGGGGGCTTTGAGAGGGTATGGCTACACCTTC. This sequence encodes CASSLALQGALRGYGYTF.

The rearrangement uses TRBV2 and TRBJ2-7; possibly TRBD2 for D (6 bases). Trimming took off 7 bases at V and 1 base at J, with 20 bases between the two ends. This CDR3 has 16 amino acids. Germline CDR1 SNHLY, CDR2 FYNNEI. CDR3 residues: CASIPGTDGGSYEQYF. CDR3 sequence (DNA): TGTGCCAGCATACCAGGGACTGATGGTGGATCCTACGAGCAGTACTTC.

The rearrangement uses TRBV10-3 and TRBJ1-3; no clear D. The V and J ends lost 4 bases and 0 bases respectively, with 7 bases between them. Germline values: CDR1 ENHRY, CDR2 SYGVKD. The CDR3 extends over 14 amino acids. CDR3 sequence: CAISGQDSGNTIYF. The CDR3 nucleotides are TGTGCCATCAGTGGGCAGGACTCTGGAAACACCATATATTTT.

The chain couples TRBV29-1 to TRBJ2-1; 11 positions match TRBD2. Per the germline V gene, CDR1 is SQVTM and CDR2 is ANQGSEA. J was trimmed by 7 bases and V by 7 bases; bases with no gene match: 6. The CDR3 length is 13 residues. CDR3 residues: CSGSGRAGNEQFF. As DNA, the CDR3 is TGCAGCGGTAGCGGGAGGGCCGGGAATGAGCAGTTCTTC.

This sequence joins TRBV4-3 and TRBJ1-2; TRBD1 matches at 7 bases. V trimming: 0 bases; J trimming: 4 bases; junction bases outside the gene matches: 5. CDR1 LGHNA and CDR2 YSLEER come from the germline V gene. This CDR3 is built from 15 residues. The CDR3: CASSQDRGGVYGYTF. The CDR3 nucleotides read TGCGCCAGCAGCCAAGATCGAGGGGGCGTCTATGGCTACACCTTC.

The DNA of the CDR3 is TGTGCCAGCAGCTTGGACAGAAAGATCACAGATACGCAGTATTTT. Translation gives CASSLDRKITDTQYF. The chain employs TRBV5-4 and TRBJ2-3; D not resolved. V gave up 0 bases and J gave up 2 bases, with 10 bases separating them. CDR1 and CDR2 from the germline V gene are SGHNT and YYREEE (reference sequence). This CDR3 comprises 15 residues.

This clone was counted a single time. The chain links TRBV24-1 to TRBJ2-2; 8 bases are shared with TRBD2. There are 19 residues in the CDR3. The ends lost 6 bases at V and 0 bases at J; junction bases unmatched: 14. The germline V gene encodes CDR1 KGHDR and CDR2 SFDVKD. The CDR3 region has the DNA TGTGCCACCAGTAGACCGTCGAGCGGGAGCGCCACGAACACCGGGGAGCTGTTTTTT. This gives the protein CATSRPSSGSATNTGELFF.

V is TRBV6-5 and J is TRBJ2-7, with TRBD2 matching 8 bases. Germline V gives CDR1 MNHEY, CDR2 SVGAGI. The CDR3 has 14 residues. The junction had 7 bases not matched to a gene; V was cut back by 6 bases and J by 3 bases. CDR3 in amino acids: CASRETSENYEQYF. In nucleotides, the CDR3 is TGTGCCAGCAGGGAGACTAGCGAGAACTACGAGCAGTACTTC.

The chain combines TRBV7-9 with TRBJ2-2, with 8 bases identical to TRBD2. V lost 6 bases and J lost 5; bases outside the gene matches: 5. Germline V gene sequence: CDR1 SEHNR, CDR2 FQNEAQ (reference sequence). CDR3 length: 14 amino acids. The CDR3 is CASRDREGTGELFF. The CDR3 DNA reads TGTGCCAGCAGAGACCGGGAGGGGACCGGGGAGCTGTTTTTT. Full variable domain (outside the CDR3, taken from reference TRBV7-9 and TRBJ2-2): DTGVSQNPRHKITKRGQNVTFRCDPISEHNRLYWYRQTLGQGPEFLTYFQNEAQLEKSRLLSDRFSAERPKGSFSTLEIQRTEQGDSAMYLCASRDREGTGELFFGEGSRLTVL.

Concerning this clone: The same CDR3 is also encoded by other DNA sequences in this sample. The V call is TRBV28, the J call TRBJ2-7, with D maybe TRBD1 (6 bases). Per the germline V gene, CDR1 is MDHEN and CDR2 is SYDVKM. CDR3 length equals 13 residues. Trimming stripped 3 bases from V and 3 bases from J, with 9 bases between. The CDR3 DNA follows: TGTGCCAGCAGTTTTCAGGGGAGCTACGAGCAGTACTTC. This gives the protein CASSFQGSYEQYF.

The chain combines TRBV13 with TRBJ2-7, with a possible D match to TRBD1 (6 bases). V lost 2 bases, J lost 2 bases, and 19 bases lay in between. Germline V gene data show CDR1 as PRHDT and CDR2 as FYEKMQ (reference sequence). The CDR3 is 17 residues long. CDR3 residues: CASSLQIGQGITYEQYF. Here the CDR3 DNA reads TGTGCCAGCAGCTTACAGATTGGGCAGGGGATAACCTACGAGCAGTACTTC.

The rearrangement links TRBV19 to TRBJ2-1, with 7 positions matching TRBD2. CDR1 is LNHDA, CDR2 SQIVND, per germline (reference sequence). V was pared by 5 bases and J by 7 bases, with 17 bases of the junction left unmatched. CDR3 length: 17 amino acids. The CDR3, as DNA: TGTGCCAGTAGTGGGGCGGGGACCGGGACTACGTCTAATGAGCAGTTCTTC. It translates to CASSGAGTGTTSNEQFF. Full variable domain (remainder filled in from reference TRBV19 and TRBJ2-1): DGGITQSPKYLFRKEGQNVTLSCEQNLNHDAMYWYRQDPGQGLRLIYYSQIVNDFQKGDIAEGYSVSREKKESFPLTVTSAQKNPTAFYLCASSGAGTGTTSNEQFFGPGTRLTVL.

The CDR3 DNA sequence: TGTGCCAGCAGTCACCCGGGAGACAGATACAATGAGCAGTTCTTC. The encoded protein is CASSHPGDRYNEQFF. The chain recombines TRBV6-5 with TRBJ2-1; a weak D match, TRBD2 (6 bases). Germline CDR1 MNHEY, CDR2 SVGAGI. The CDR3 runs 15 residues. V was shortened by 5 bases and J by 4 bases, with 15 bases between the two germline ends.

This chain uses TRBV18 with TRBJ1-1; TRBD1 aligns across 7 bases. Germline V gene sequence: CDR1 KGHSH, CDR2 LQKENI. The CDR3 totals 14 residues. Trimming at V came to 4 bases and at J to 5 bases, leaving 7 bases not matched to a gene. Written as DNA, the CDR3 is TGTGCCAGCTCACGTGACAGGGACGGGACTGAAGCTTTCTTT. This sequence encodes CASSRDRDGTEAFF.

V gene TRBV5-1 combines with J gene TRBJ1-4, with 7 bases aligning to TRBD1. The CDR3 covers 15 residues. Germline lookup yields CDR1 SGHRS and CDR2 YFSETQ. J gave up 8 bases and V 3 bases, and 10 bases lay outside the gene matches. CDR3 sequence reads: CASSSGTADGEKLFF. DNA of the CDR3: TGCGCCAGCAGCTCCGGGACAGCCGATGGGGAAAAACTGTTTTTT.

This clone was seen once. The chain links TRBV14 to TRBJ2-7; 11 bases fit TRBD2. V gave up 1 base and J gave up 3 bases; unmatched junction bases: 8. Germline assignment: CDR1 SGHDN and CDR2 FVKESK. The CDR3 runs 17 residues. The CDR3 DNA sequence: TGTGCCAGCAGCCAAGTCACTAGCGGGAGCTTCCTCTACGAGCAGTACTTC. This translates into CASSQVTSGSFLYEQYF.